A selection of T cell receptor beta chains follows, all from one sample in a study of blood T cell repertoires in COVID-19. TCRdb's table, derived via immunoSEQ multiplex PCR, lists solely in-frame clones and lacks some. The table lists about 100,000 clones, 80% to 95% of them singletons, with 1% to 1.5% in the top ten. The sequenced material came from peripheral blood. Every receptor here comes from a woman aged 30 to 39 with acute or convalescent COVID-19. The CDR3 runs from the conserved cysteine through the conserved F or W. The order of the fields is clone size, V gene, J gene, D gene, CDR3 protein, CDR3 DNA. The D gene is left open where the match is weak. For some rows the clone size is stated as once, few or many, or as a class when expanded; others skip it.

size: NA
V: TRBV7-9
J: TRBJ2-1
D: NA
CDR3: CASSSGSSGREPYNEQFF
DNA: TGTGCCAGCAGCTCGGGATCGTCCGGAAGGGAACCCTACAATGAGCAGTTCTTC

size: NA
V: TRBV28
J: TRBJ1-2
D: NA
CDR3: CASSFRANYGYTF
DNA: TGTGCCAGCAGTTTTCGGGCTAACTATGGCTACACCTTC

size: NA
V: TRBV5-1
J: TRBJ2-7
D: NA
CDR3: CASSSGLYTQVYEQYF
DNA: TGCGCCAGCAGCAGTGGACTGTATACCCAGGTCTACGAGCAGTACTTC

size: NA
V: TRBV7-2
J: TRBJ2-1
D: NA
CDR3: CASSPGREYNEQFF
DNA: TGTGCCAGCAGCCCAGGGCGGGAATACAATGAGCAGTTCTTC

size: NA
V: TRBV6-5
J: TRBJ2-7
D: TRBD1
CDR3: CASRRYRGLVYEQYF
DNA: TGTGCCAGCAGAAGGTACAGGGGATTAGTTTACGAGCAGTACTTC

size: NA
V: TRBV18
J: TRBJ1-1
D: NA
CDR3: CASSPTMLKDVSMNTEAFF
DNA: TGTGCCAGCTCACCTACTATGCTAAAGGATGTGAGTATGAACACTGAAGCTTTCTTT

size: NA
V: TRBV6-2/TRBV6-3
J: TRBJ2-7
D: NA
CDR3: CASSYGGNAYEQYF
DNA: TGTGCCAGCAGTTACGGCGGGAATGCCTACGAGCAGTACTTC

size: NA
V: TRBV6-2/TRBV6-3
J: TRBJ2-7
D: NA
CDR3: CASSSRRNQEYF
DNA: TGTGCCAGCAGTTCTCGCAGGAATCAGGAGTACTTC

size: NA
V: TRBV28
J: TRBJ2-7
D: TRBD1
CDR3: CASSWGQVTYEQYF
DNA: TGTGCCAGCAGTTGGGGACAGGTAACCTACGAGCAGTACTTC

size: many
V: TRBV5-4
J: TRBJ1-1
D: NA
CDR3: CASSSGGTEAFF
DNA: TGTGCCAGCAGCTCTGGGGGGACTGAAGCTTTCTTT

size: NA
V: TRBV16
J: TRBJ1-6
D: NA
CDR3: CASSQFGQAGSPLHF
DNA: TGTGCCAGCAGCCAATTCGGTCAGGCTGGTTCACCCCTCCACTTT

size: NA
V: TRBV2
J: TRBJ2-3
D: NA
CDR3: CATSGGQRTDTQYF
DNA: TGTGCCACCTCCGGGGGGCAGCGCACAGATACGCAGTATTTT

size: NA
V: TRBV9
J: TRBJ1-2
D: TRBD1
CDR3: CASSTGTGRKFYGYTF
DNA: TGTGCCAGCAGCACCGGGACAGGGAGGAAATTCTATGGCTACACCTTC

size: NA
V: TRBV2
J: TRBJ1-2
D: NA
CDR3: CASSEAGRGQYGYTF
DNA: TGTGCCAGCAGTGAAGCCGGCAGGGGCCAATATGGCTACACCTTC

size: NA
V: TRBV9
J: TRBJ2-1
D: TRBD2
CDR3: CASSVPKDRGTGGSYNEQFF
DNA: TGTGCCAGCAGCGTACCTAAGGACAGAGGGACGGGAGGGTCCTACAATGAGCAGTTCTTC

size: NA
V: TRBV15
J: TRBJ1-5
D: TRBD1
CDR3: CATSRLPGQDNQPQHF
DNA: TGTGCCACCAGCAGACTGCCGGGACAGGACAATCAGCCCCAGCATTTT

size: NA
V: TRBV4-2
J: TRBJ2-7
D: TRBD2
CDR3: CASSQALLAGSSYEQYF
DNA: TGTGCCAGCAGCCAAGCTCTGCTAGCGGGGAGCTCCTACGAGCAGTACTTC

size: NA
V: TRBV28
J: TRBJ1-5
D: NA
CDR3: CASSFVRDLNPYEYSNQPQHF
DNA: TGTGCCAGCAGTTTCGTCCGGGATTTAAACCCATACGAATATAGCAATCAGCCCCAGCATTTT

size: NA
V: TRBV28
J: TRBJ2-2
D: NA
CDR3: CASRRGIRPRGPGELFF
DNA: TGTGCCAGCAGGCGAGGGATCAGGCCCCGGGGTCCCGGGGAGCTGTTTTTT

size: once
V: TRBV7-2
J: TRBJ1-5
D: NA
CDR3: CASSLGASPRSNQPQHF
DNA: TGTGCCAGCAGCTTAGGGGCCAGCCCGCGTAGCAATCAGCCCCAGCATTTT

size: NA
V: TRBV28
J: TRBJ2-7
D: TRBD1
CDR3: CASTSTGTEISYEQYF
DNA: TGTGCCAGCACCTCCACCGGGACAGAGATCTCCTACGAGCAGTACTTC

size: few
V: TRBV18
J: TRBJ1-1
D: TRBD1
CDR3: CASSGGTGRLAEAFF
DNA: TGTGCCAGCTCAGGAGGGACAGGTCGTCTTGCTGAAGCTTTCTTT

size: few
V: TRBV5-4
J: TRBJ2-2
D: TRBD1
CDR3: CASKPGQGIGELFF
DNA: TGTGCCAGCAAACCGGGACAGGGCATAGGGGAGCTGTTTTTT

size: NA
V: TRBV4-3
J: TRBJ2-3
D: TRBD2
CDR3: CASSQDLLAADTQYF
DNA: TGCGCCAGCAGCCAAGACCTTCTAGCGGCAGATACGCAGTATTTT

size: NA
V: TRBV4-1
J: TRBJ2-3
D: TRBD2
CDR3: CASSQVVSNSGGEDTQYF
DNA: TGCGCCAGCAGCCAAGTAGTTTCCAATAGCGGGGGCGAGGATACGCAGTATTTT

size: NA
V: TRBV27
J: TRBJ1-1
D: NA
CDR3: CASSWAGAHTEAFF
DNA: TGTGCCAGCAGTTGGGCAGGGGCGCACACTGAAGCTTTCTTT

size: few
V: TRBV4-2
J: TRBJ1-4
D: NA
CDR3: CASAPDEEGTNEKLFF
DNA: TGTGCCAGCGCCCCTGATGAGGAGGGGACTAATGAAAAACTGTTTTTT

size: NA
V: TRBV5-6
J: TRBJ2-1
D: NA
CDR3: CASSLVVGKGSYNEQFF
DNA: TGTGCCAGCAGCTTGGTAGTCGGGAAAGGCTCCTACAATGAGCAGTTCTTC

size: NA
V: TRBV11-1
J: TRBJ2-7
D: TRBD1
CDR3: CASSRDRGLGEQYF
DNA: TGTGCCAGCAGCCGGGACAGGGGGTTGGGTGAGCAGTACTTC

size: NA
V: TRBV9
J: TRBJ2-1
D: NA
CDR3: CASSVAGTYNEQFF
DNA: TGTGCCAGCAGCGTGGCCGGGACTTACAATGAGCAGTTCTTC